This T cell receptor (beta chain) was sequenced for a study of cytomegalovirus exposure and HLA in healthy donors. The primer mix had 60 Vbeta and 13 Jbeta primers. Here immunoSEQ multiplex PCR was the method, and the copy in TCRdb shows in-frame clones only, minus some. The profile shows roughly 150,000 clones, about three quarters of them singletons. This TCR came from a male donor in good health and CMV-seronegative. Sequenced material: PBMCs.

CDR3 DNA sequence: TGTGCCAGTTACGGGACAGATAGACTGTTTTTT. Its translation is CASYGTDRLFF. The V gene is TRBV19, the J gene TRBJ1-4; 7 bases are a match to TRBD1. The length of the CDR3 is 11 residues. CDR1 and CDR2 (germline): LNHDA, SQIVND (reference sequence). V was pared by 8 bases and J by 13 bases, with 7 bases of the junction left unmatched.